This paragraph covers one T cell receptor beta chain sequence. TCRdb's table, derived via immunoSEQ multiplex PCR, lists solely in-frame clones and lacks some. The table includes 80,000 or so clones, roughly four fifths detected once. This sample was included in a study of blood T cell repertoires in COVID-19. On the study more broadly: Samples came from the United States, Italy and Spain, spanning acute and convalescent COVID-19.

The CDR3 has 14 residues. Germline V gene lookup returns CDR1 MNHNS and CDR2 SASEGT. V was cut by 2 bases and J by 7 bases, with 14 bases left in between. This chain connects TRBV6-1 to TRBJ1-2; D is perhaps TRBD1 (5 bases). The TCR comes from a man older than 75 with acute or convalescent COVID-19. Sequenced material: peripheral blood. The CDR3 is CASSESPGKGGYTF. In DNA form, the CDR3 reads TGTGCCAGCAGTGAATCCCCAGGGAAAGGTGGCTACACCTTC.